This T cell receptor beta chain was recovered during a study of shared clonotypes between healthy human individuals. This CDR3 has 13 residues. The J segment lost 0 bases and the V segment lost 7 bases, leaving 5 bases of the junction unmatched. Germline values: CDR1 SQVTM, CDR2 ANQGSEA. This clone appeared a few times. The table came from immunoSEQ multiplex PCR; TCRdb's copy has only in-frame clones and leaves some out. The sample records 2 million to 3 million clones, 90% to 95% being singletons. This chain uses TRBV29-1 with TRBJ1-1, with 7 bases that match TRBD1. The TCR comes from a man aged 18 to 30 in good health. Some clones in this sample may be carry-over from other donors' samples. The specimen sequenced was naive CD4+ T cells from PBMCs. Subset given: CD45RA+ positively selected. The CDR3 bases are TGCAGCGCGGACAGGTTATTGAACACTGAAGCTTTCTTT. Encoded protein: CSADRLLNTEAFF.